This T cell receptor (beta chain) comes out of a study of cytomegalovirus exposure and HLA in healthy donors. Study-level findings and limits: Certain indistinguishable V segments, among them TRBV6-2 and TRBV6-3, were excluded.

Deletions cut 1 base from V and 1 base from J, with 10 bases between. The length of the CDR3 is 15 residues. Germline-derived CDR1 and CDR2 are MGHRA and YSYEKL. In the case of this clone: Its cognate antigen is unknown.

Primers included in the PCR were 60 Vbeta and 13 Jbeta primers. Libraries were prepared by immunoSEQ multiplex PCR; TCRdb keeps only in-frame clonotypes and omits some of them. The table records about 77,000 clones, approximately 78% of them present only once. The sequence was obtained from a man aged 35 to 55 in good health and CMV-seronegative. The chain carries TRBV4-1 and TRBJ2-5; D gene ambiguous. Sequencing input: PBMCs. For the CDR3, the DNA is TGCGCCAGCAGCCAAGTCCGAGGAGTCCAAGAGACCCAGTACTTC. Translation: CASSQVRGVQETQYF.